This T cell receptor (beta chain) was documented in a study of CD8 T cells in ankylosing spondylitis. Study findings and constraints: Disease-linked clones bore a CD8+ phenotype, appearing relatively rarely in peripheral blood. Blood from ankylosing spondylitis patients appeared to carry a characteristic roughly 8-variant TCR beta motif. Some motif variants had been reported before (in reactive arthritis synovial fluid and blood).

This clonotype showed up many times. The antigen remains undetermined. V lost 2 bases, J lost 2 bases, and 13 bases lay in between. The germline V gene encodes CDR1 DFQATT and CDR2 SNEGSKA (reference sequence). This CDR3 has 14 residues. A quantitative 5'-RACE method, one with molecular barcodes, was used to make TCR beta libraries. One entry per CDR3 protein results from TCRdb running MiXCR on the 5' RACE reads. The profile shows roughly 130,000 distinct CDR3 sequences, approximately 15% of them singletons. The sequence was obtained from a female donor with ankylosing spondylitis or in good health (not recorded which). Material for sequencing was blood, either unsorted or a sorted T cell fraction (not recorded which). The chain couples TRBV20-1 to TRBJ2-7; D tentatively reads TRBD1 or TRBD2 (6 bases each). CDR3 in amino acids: CSARYPGGPYEQYF. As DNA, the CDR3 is TGCAGTGCTAGATACCCCGGGGGCCCCTACGAGCAGTACTTC.